This TCR beta chain came from a study of T cells in Graves' hyperthyroidism and ophthalmopathy. Findings of the study overall: Clonotypes that were expanded in thyroid above 0.001 mostly appeared in blood too.

Worth noting for this clonotype: Antigen: not known.

Trimming cost V 10 bases and J 3 bases, with 18 bases left between them. From germline, CDR1 is MDHEN and CDR2 SYDVKM. This CDR3 has 14 amino acids. Patients having uncontrolled infection, another autoimmune disease, pregnancy or lactation were not included. Each diagnosis was grounded in clinical symptoms, serum thyroxine and TRAb, thyroid ultrasound, and orbital computed tomography. RNA transcripts yielded amplified TCR beta CDR3 regions. RT-PCR in the first round (using the HTBI primer set) targeted the TCR CDR3. TCRdb re-called the multiplex PCR reads through MiXCR, storing one row per CDR3 protein. This table holds 550,000 to 700,000 distinct CDR3 sequences, approximately 44% found once.

The receptor was derived from an adult woman with Graves' disease, either hyperthyroidism or ophthalmopathy (not recorded which). The sample comprised peripheral blood or thyroid tissue (not recorded which). The chain couples TRBV28 to TRBJ2-5; TRBD1 is a possible D gene (5 bases). Written as DNA, the CDR3 is TGTGCCACCCAGGGTTGGAACAGCAAAGAGACCCAGTACTTC. This translates into CATQGWNSKETQYF.